A single sample gave rise to the 21 T cell receptor beta chains below, sequenced in a study of blood T cell repertoires in COVID-19. The protocol was immunoSEQ multiplex PCR, while the TCRdb copy is restricted to in-frame clones and leaves out a portion. In the table there are more than 55,000 clones, around nine tenths of which are singletons. Sequencing input: peripheral blood. The receptors come from a man aged 55-75 years with acute or convalescent COVID-19.

The J gene is TRBJ1-3, the V gene TRBV28, with a weak D call TRBD1 (6 bases). There are 15 residues in the CDR3. The V gene's germline CDR1 is MDHEN and CDR2 SYDVKM. V was cut by 6 bases and J by 5 bases, with 17 bases left in between. The CDR3 protein is CASSETGSLRNTIYF. The CDR3 coding sequence is TGTGCCAGCAGCGAAACAGGGTCTCTCAGAAACACCATATATTTT.

The rearrangement uses TRBV5-4 and TRBJ2-3; D call uncertain. V was pared by 2 bases and J by 2 bases, with 6 bases between. Germline CDR1 reads SGHNT; CDR2 reads YYREEE (reference sequence). The CDR3 has 13 residues. The CDR3 DNA sequence: TGTGCCAGCAGCTTACGAGACACAGATACGCAGTATTTT. This translates into CASSLRDTDTQYF.

In the case of this clone: Compared with germline, one end of the junction differs, possibly owing to a read error. V usage is TRBV6-5 and J usage is TRBJ1-2; D gene unclear. Germline loops: CDR1 MNHEY, CDR2 SVGAGI. The CDR3 totals 13 residues. DNA for the CDR3: TGTGCCAGCACCCGAGAGCAGGTTGCTGGCCACACCTTC. Amino acid sequence: CASTREQVAGHTF.

This chain joins TRBV6-4 and TRBJ1-6, with D tentatively TRBD1 (5 bases). Germline values: CDR1 MRHNA, CDR2 SNTAGT. This CDR3 spans 13 amino acids. V was clipped by 11 bases and J by 9 bases, with 17 bases between them. CDR3 DNA: TGTGCCGCTTTTGGCAGGGATGGTTCACCCCTCCACTTT. Translated: CAAFGRDGSPLHF.

A note on this clone: Its ends do not fully match the called genes, so a read error is possible. The chain combines TRBV10-3 with TRBJ1-2, with D hard to call. This CDR3 spans 14 amino acids. Germline V gene sequence: CDR1 ENHRY, CDR2 SYGVKD. CDR3 in amino acids: CAISEPGLSLGSTF. The DNA of the CDR3 is TGTGCCATCAGTGAGCCCGGTTTAAGCCTGGGCTCCACCTTC.

V is TRBV5-4 and J is TRBJ2-3, with 8 nucleotides matching TRBD2. The CDR3 sequence is 16 residues long. V shed 0 bases, J shed 8 bases, and the junction held 11 bases outside the gene matches. Germline CDR1 SGHNT, CDR2 YYREEE (reference sequence). CDR3 sequence (DNA): TGTGCCAGCAGCTTGGGCGCCGGGAGGGGCAGCGGTACGCAGTATTTT. Its translation is CASSLGAGRGSGTQYF.

The J gene is TRBJ2-7, the V gene TRBV10-3; TRBD1 agrees at 8 bases. This CDR3 spans 14 amino acids. Germline CDR1 is ENHRY and CDR2 is SYGVKD. The V gene end was trimmed by 4 bases and the J gene end by 6 bases; junction bases not matched to a gene: 8. CDR3 DNA sequence: TGTGCCATCAGTGGGAGGGACAGGCTTTCCGAGCAGTACTTC. It is translated as CAISGRDRLSEQYF.

The chain is built from TRBV30 and TRBJ1-2; D not certain. Germline assignment: CDR1 GTSNPN and CDR2 SVGIG (reference sequence). V lost 2 bases to trimming and J lost 1 base, with 11 bases between them. This CDR3 is 14 amino acids long. For the CDR3, the DNA is TGTGCCTGGAGTTTGCCACAGATTAACTATGGCTACACCTTC. This codes for CAWSLPQINYGYTF.

The CDR3 coding sequence is TGTGCCAGCAGCCCCCGCGCCCTCAATGAAAAACTGTTTTTT. It codes for CASSPRALNEKLFF. The rearrangement joins TRBV7-9 to TRBJ1-4; D remains unclear. Deletions cut 5 bases from V and 5 bases from J, with 12 bases between. CDR1 SEHNR and CDR2 FQNEAQ come from the germline V gene (reference sequence). CDR3 size: 14 residues.

The J gene is TRBJ2-7, the V gene TRBV9; TRBD1 aligns across 7 bases. This CDR3 region has 14 residues. The germline CDR1 and CDR2 sequences are SGDLS and YYNGEE. The junction had 8 bases not matched to a gene; V was cut back by 4 bases and J by 4 bases. Written as DNA, the CDR3 is TGTGCCAGCAGCCCCCAGGGACAGTTTTACGAGCAGTACTTC. Residues: CASSPQGQFYEQYF.

The chain is built from TRBV28 and TRBJ2-3; possible D gene TRBD1, 6 bases. The germline CDR1 and CDR2 sequences are MDHEN and SYDVKM. The CDR3 is 18 amino acids. V was shortened by 6 bases and J by 4 bases, with 26 bases between the two germline ends. CDR3: CASSFIPQGRPLADTQYF. In DNA form, the CDR3 reads TGTGCCAGCAGCTTTATCCCCCAGGGGCGACCCTTGGCAGATACGCAGTATTTT. The entire variable domain, with the rest obtained from reference TRBV28 and TRBJ2-3, is as follows: DVKVTQSSRYLVKRTGEKVFLECVQDMDHENMFWYRQDPGLGLRLIYFSYDVKMKEKGDIPEGYSVSREKKERFSLILESASTNQTSMYLCASSFIPQGRPLADTQYFGPGTRLTVL.

The V call is TRBV5-1, the J call TRBJ1-4; weak D call: TRBD1 (6 bases). The germline V gene has CDR1 SGHRS and CDR2 YFSETQ. The V gene lost 4 bases and the J gene lost 3 bases, with 13 bases spanning the gap. There are 15 residues in the CDR3. CDR3 sequence (DNA): TGCGCCAGCAGCCAGGACAGCCGCCCTAATGAAAAACTGTTTTTT. This sequence encodes CASSQDSRPNEKLFF.

This clone was observed a single time. This sequence joins TRBV7-2 and TRBJ2-2; 12 nucleotides match TRBD2. Germline V lookup: CDR1 SGHTA, CDR2 FQGNSA. The CDR3 is 16 amino acids. Unmatched junction bases numbered 8, after V lost 5 bases and J lost 7 bases. The chain's CDR3 is CASSGTSGRLGGELFF. The CDR3 DNA follows: TGTGCCAGCAGCGGAACTAGCGGGAGGTTGGGCGGGGAGCTGTTTTTT.

As concerns this clone: A read error may account for a junction end that differs from germline. This chain uses TRBV6-4 with TRBJ1-2; 8 bases align to TRBD1. The CDR3 runs 12 residues. Germline-derived CDR1 and CDR2 are MRHNA and SNTAGT. CDR3 amino acids: CASSDPRQGLLF. The CDR3 region has the DNA TGTGCCAGCAGTGATCCCAGACAGGGGCTCCTCTTC.

This clone has just one count. The chain uses TRBV7-6 and TRBJ2-3; 10 bases are a match to TRBD1. CDR3 length: 14 amino acids. Per the germline V gene, CDR1 is SGHVS and CDR2 is FNYEAQ. J gave up 5 bases and V 8 bases, and 7 bases lay outside the gene matches. CDR3 residues: CASCGQGVGDTQYF. The CDR3 region has the DNA TGTGCCAGCTGCGGACAGGGGGTTGGAGATACGCAGTATTTT.

This clone was observed a few times. V gene TRBV7-9 combines with J gene TRBJ2-1, with D uncertain. This CDR3 contains 15 residues. V lost 2 bases and J lost 1, with 9 bases in between. The V gene's germline CDR1 is SEHNR and CDR2 FQNEAQ (reference sequence). CDR3 nucleotides: TGTGCCAGCAGCTTAAGCTACAGTTCCTACAATGAGCAGTTCTTC. It yields the protein CASSLSYSSYNEQFF.

The V gene is TRBV10-3, the J gene TRBJ2-7; 10 positions agree with TRBD2. The CDR3 totals 17 residues. Germline lookup yields CDR1 ENHRY and CDR2 SYGVKD. The ends lost 6 bases at V and 5 bases at J; junction bases unmatched: 16. CDR3 protein: CAIRDPGSPSGSNEQYF. The CDR3 DNA sequence: TGTGCCATCAGGGACCCAGGGTCCCCTAGCGGGAGCAACGAGCAGTACTTC.

The chain links TRBV28 to TRBJ1-6; 7 bases match TRBD1. The CDR3 extends over 13 amino acids. Trimming at V came to 3 bases and at J to 14 bases, leaving 7 bases not matched to a gene. Germline lookup yields CDR1 MDHEN and CDR2 SYDVKM. The CDR3 region is CASSLYQGESLHF. The CDR3 bases are TGTGCCAGCAGTTTGTACCAGGGGGAATCCCTCCACTTT. The full variable domain, in which reference TRBV28 and TRBJ1-6 provide the parts outside the CDR3, is DVKVTQSSRYLVKRTGEKVFLECVQDMDHENMFWYRQDPGLGLRLIYFSYDVKMKEKGDIPEGYSVSREKKERFSLILESASTNQTSMYLCASSLYQGESLHFGNGTRLTVT.

The chain combines TRBV28 with TRBJ1-5, with a tentative D call TRBD1 (5 bases). CDR1 is MDHEN, CDR2 SYDVKM, per germline. CDR3 length equals 14 residues. V lost 5 bases and J lost 9, with 17 bases in between. The DNA of the CDR3 is TGTGCCAGCAGTCGTTCGGGGGGGGGATGGCCCCAGCATTTT. Protein: CASSRSGGGWPQHF.

This clone appeared a single time. The J gene is TRBJ2-1, the V gene TRBV5-4; 7 positions agree with TRBD2. V lost 0 bases and J lost 7; bases outside the gene matches: 7. Germline CDR1 reads SGHNT; CDR2 reads YYREEE (reference sequence). The CDR3 totals 15 residues. The CDR3 protein is CASSLAAGARNEQFF. In DNA, the CDR3 is TGTGCCAGCAGCTTGGCTGCGGGAGCGAGGAATGAGCAGTTCTTC.

This clone has more than one count but fewer than ten. The chain has TRBV5-1 and TRBJ1-6; D possibly corresponds to TRBD1 (5 bases). There are 16 residues in the CDR3. V was pared by 7 bases and J by 0 bases, with 14 bases between. Germline CDR1 SGHRS, CDR2 YFSETQ. The CDR3 loop is CASRNRLSSYNSPLHF. CDR3 bases: TGCGCCAGCCGGAACAGGCTAAGCTCCTATAATTCACCCCTCCACTTT.